This T cell receptor beta chain emerged from a study of shared clonotypes between healthy human individuals (dated by TCRdb to 2020 to 2021). Concerning the study at large: A couple of women and three men aged 18 to 49 years were included in the cohort. For each donor, CD4 naive and CD4 memory were each run on three plates, CD8 naive on two plates, and CD8 memory on one plate. To estimate repertoire size and how much clonotype sharing occurs between individuals, the study deeply sequenced the blood TCR repertoires of several healthy adults. Libraries were prepared and TCR repertoires were sequenced by different laboratories using diverse techniques, in order to increase sequencing depth and limit assay-specific biases. Each donor's leukapheresis produced roughly between roughly 0.85 and 9.5 billion PBMCs.

Using the deep immunoSEQ assay, TCR CDR3 regions were amplified from genomic DNA by multiplex PCR. Extracted genomic DNA from each cell subset was spread evenly across all wells of several immunoSEQ 96-well plates, with each plate serving as a replicate. For sorted subsets, roughly 200 ng of genomic DNA, equivalent to 25,000 to 35,000 T cell genomes, went into each replicate PCR. The purified libraries were quantified using a Qubit 3.0 fluorometer, sized with a Bioanalyzer 2100, and then quantified again using the KAPA Library Quantification kit. A separate single-read 150-cycle Illumina NextSeq 550 flow cell was used to sequence each immunoSEQ 96-well plate. Per the source publication's procedure: Because the immunoSEQ output included only junctional sequences and no quality scores, the filtering could not be the same as the filtering used for full-length reads. Sequences were annotated with PyIR, a Python wrapper for IgBLAST v1.9, and V/J genes and CDR3 were assigned using IMGT germline references. Reads with weak V/J assignments (E-value above 1e-6), missing CDR3, stop codons, out-of-frame junctions, or ambiguous translated residues were removed. V3J clonotypes were defined as sequences sharing the same inferred V gene, J gene, and CDR3 amino acid sequence. To compute the percentage overlap between repertoires, the number of shared unique clonotypes was divided by the size of the smaller repertoire. RTK rarefaction, the Chao1 estimator, and Recon v2.1 estimates of unobserved clonotypes were used to assess repertoire richness. Generation probabilities for all TCRbeta clonotypes obtained by the gDNA method from a handful of donors were computed using OLGA. TCRdb's version of the immuneACCESS table is confined to in-frame rearrangements and falls short of the full clone set. An unresolved V gene accounts for under half of the shortfall where checked; the remainder is of unknown origin. That table is the source of V, J and clone size, and D and trimming were worked out from the DNA. This sample comprises some 2,400,000 clones, about 94% of them detected only once. The top ten clonotypes cover 0.1% to 0.15% of the sample.

A note on this clone: No antigen is known for it. Base qualities were left out, and no much larger clone turns up one base away.

Donors were healthy HIV-negative adults with no recently reported acute infections or vaccinations. Only Caucasian adults living in Nashville, Tennessee, USA were represented among the donors. CD4+ T cells were enriched through magnetic negative selection, after which naive cells were positively selected on CD45RA and the remaining negative fraction served as the memory subset. Blood was collected by leukapheresis, and PBMCs were isolated by Ficoll-Histopaque density gradient centrifugation and then cryopreserved in liquid nitrogen vapor phase. Analytical flow cytometry was used to check the purity and quantity of every magnetically sorted T cell population. Genomic DNA was isolated from each sorted fraction and quantified by UV absorbance on a Nanodrop 2000c. Study-wide findings and limitations: Pairwise subsampling led to the expectation that sequencing depth would affect the degree of clonotype sharing among donors. Compared with non-shared clonotypes, clonotypes shared by all four sorted-subset donors had higher generation probabilities. Sharing across a handful of donors was observed for 5% to 6.5% of naive CD4, 3% to 3.5% of naive CD8, 2.3% of memory CD4, and about 0.4% of memory CD8 clonotypes. Incomplete sequencing was indicated by rarefaction of sorted-subset datasets, despite the large sequencing depth. Estimated clonotype richness was generally larger for naive than for memory subsets. The genetic and exposure-history diversity represented was limited by the small number of donors. Only blood was sampled, and tissue TCR repertoires likely differ from those in blood.

Sequenced input: naive CD4+ T cells sorted from blood. The meaning of the sample's cell subset or site label: CD45RA+ positively selected. This TCR came from a man aged 18-30 years in good health.

DNA sequence: TGTGCCAGCAGCTCCGGGACAAACAATTCACCCCTCCACTTT. It is translated as CASSSGTNNSPLHF. This receptor chain uses TRBV7-8 and TRBJ1-6, and possibly TRBD1, on 6 matching bases. The CDR3 numbers 14 residues from cysteine through phenylalanine. The read is trimmed to its CDR3 DNA, 42 bases read in frame from base 1. The germline V gene yields SGHVS for CDR1 and FQNEAQ for CDR2. V gives up 4 bases and J gives up 7 bases, and the segment between their germline ends measures 11 bases.